The 17 T cell receptor beta chains below come from one sample, sequenced in a study of shared T cell receptors in the human thymus. Produced via immunoSEQ multiplex PCR; TCRdb's table is partial and in-frame only. Here the sample spans some 400,000 clones, 85% to 95% being singletons. Material for sequencing was thymocytes. All receptors come from a human donor.

This clone was seen a single time. V gene TRBV19 combines with J gene TRBJ2-1; D remains ambiguous. Germline V gene sequence: CDR1 LNHDA, CDR2 SQIVND (reference sequence). The CDR3 has 12 residues. V was trimmed by 3 bases and J by 7 bases, leaving 7 bases between them. In DNA, the CDR3 is TGTGCCAGTAGTATGATAGCAAATGAGCAGTTCTTC. Amino acids: CASSMIANEQFF.

The CDR3: CASGQGVGNEKLFF. The CDR3 DNA is TGTGCCAGCGGGCAGGGAGTGGGAAATGAAAAACTGTTTTTT. The chain carries TRBV28 and TRBJ1-4; D might be TRBD1 (5 bases). There are 14 residues in the CDR3. The V gene lost 8 bases and the J gene lost 5 bases, with 15 bases spanning the gap. Germline CDR1 reads MDHEN; CDR2 reads SYDVKM.

The chain combines TRBV5-4 with TRBJ2-1; TRBD1 is a possible D gene (6 bases). Germline V CDR1 and CDR2: SGHNT, YYREEE (reference sequence). This CDR3 comprises 16 residues. Trimming took 4 bases from V and 6 from J, leaving 20 bases between them. As DNA, the CDR3 is TGTGCCAGCAGCACGAACAGGGTTAAACCGTTCAATGAGCAGTTCTTC. Protein product: CASSTNRVKPFNEQFF.

This clone was observed a single time. The chain recombines TRBV6-4 with TRBJ1-1; TRBD1 matches at 7 bases. V lost 5 bases, J lost 4 bases, and 10 bases stayed unmatched. The CDR3 has 15 amino acids. Germline V gene lookup returns CDR1 MRHNA and CDR2 SNTAGT. The CDR3 reads CASSQTGAASTEAFF. CDR3 nucleotides: TGTGCCAGCAGTCAAACAGGGGCAGCGAGCACTGAAGCTTTCTTT.

The chain has TRBV27 and TRBJ2-7; possibly TRBD2 for D (6 bases). There are 15 residues in the CDR3. The germline V gene encodes CDR1 MNHEY and CDR2 SMNVEV (reference sequence). V was pared by 8 bases and J by 2 bases, with 19 bases between. CDR3 loop: CASAPRGTPTYEQYF. DNA for the CDR3: TGTGCCAGCGCCCCCCGGGGGACCCCGACCTACGAGCAGTACTTC.

The V call is TRBV7-3, the J call TRBJ2-7, with TRBD1 matching over 11 bases. CDR1 SGHTA and CDR2 FQGTGA come from the germline V gene. There are 14 residues in the CDR3. With 2 bases clipped from V and 5 bases from J, the junction kept 2 bases outside the gene matches. The CDR3 protein is CASSLGTGGNEQYF. The CDR3 DNA reads TGTGCCAGCAGCTTAGGGACAGGGGGGAACGAGCAGTACTTC. Filled out from reference TRBV7-3 and TRBJ2-7, the complete variable domain reads GAGVSQTPSNKVTEKGKYVELRCDPISGHTALYWYRQSLGQGPEFLIYFQGTGAADDSGLPNDRFFAVRPEGSVSTLKIQRTERGDSAVYLCASSLGTGGNEQYFGPGTRLTVT.

The chain has TRBV28 and TRBJ1-2; D is ambiguous. CDR1 and CDR2 (germline): MDHEN, SYDVKM. Trimming removed 3 bases from V and 4 bases from J, with 21 bases in between. This CDR3 contains 17 residues. The CDR3 region has the DNA TGTGCCAGCAGTTTTGATGGAACCCGCAGGTCGCGCTATGGCTACACCTTC. Translating it yields CASSFDGTRRSRYGYTF.

The rearrangement joins TRBV7-3 to TRBJ1-5, with no clear D. Trimming took 1 base from V and 0 from J, leaving 16 bases between them. Germline V CDR1 and CDR2: SGHTA, FQGTGA. The CDR3 spans 18 residues. CDR3 residues: CASSLIRRASNSNQPQHF. The CDR3 DNA follows: TGTGCCAGCAGCTTAATTCGTCGGGCGTCGAATAGCAATCAGCCCCAGCATTTT.

The chain combines TRBV30 with TRBJ2-6, with 8 positions matching TRBD2. This CDR3 is built from 17 residues. After removal of 4 bases from V and 2 bases from J, the junction contained 10 bases not matched to a gene. Germline values: CDR1 GTSNPN, CDR2 SVGIG (reference sequence). CDR3 residues: CAWILSGDEPGANVLTF. CDR3 nucleotides: TGTGCCTGGATCCTTAGCGGGGATGAGCCTGGGGCCAACGTCCTGACTTTC.

The genes are TRBV10-3 and TRBJ2-1; 9 nucleotides agree with TRBD2. Unmatched junction bases numbered 7, after V lost 4 bases and J lost 6 bases. The CDR3 length is 15 residues. Germline loops: CDR1 ENHRY, CDR2 SYGVKD. This chain's CDR3 is CAISVCGRAFNEQFF. CDR3 in DNA: TGTGCCATCAGTGTTTGCGGGAGGGCCTTCAATGAGCAGTTCTTC.

The chain uses TRBV9 and TRBJ1-2; D gene unclear. Per germline, CDR1 SGDLS and CDR2 YYNGEE. The CDR3 sequence is 13 residues long. V gave up 6 bases and J gave up 3 bases, with 12 bases separating them. The CDR3 DNA reads TGTGCCAGCACCCCCAGAGCTTACTATGGCTACACCTTC. It codes for CASTPRAYYGYTF.

The V call is TRBV10-3, the J call TRBJ1-5; perhaps TRBD1 as D (5 bases). Germline CDR1 ENHRY, CDR2 SYGVKD. This CDR3 region has 17 residues. Trimming took off 3 bases at V and 4 bases at J, with 19 bases between the two ends. This chain's CDR3 is CAISEVDIGHRNQPQHF. The DNA of the CDR3 is TGTGCCATCAGTGAAGTTGATATCGGACACCGTAATCAGCCCCAGCATTTT.

J is TRBJ1-4 and V is TRBV6-4; 7 nucleotides align to TRBD1. The germline CDR1 and CDR2 sequences are MRHNA and SNTAGT. The CDR3 extends over 15 amino acids. The junction had 10 bases not matched to a gene; V was cut back by 2 bases and J by 10 bases. The CDR3 loop reads CASSDGRDSKGKLFF. CDR3 sequence (DNA): TGTGCCAGCAGTGACGGACGGGACAGTAAAGGAAAACTGTTTTTT.

The chain couples TRBV6-6 to TRBJ2-7; unclear D gene. Per germline, CDR1 MNHNY and CDR2 SVGAGI (reference sequence). CDR3 length: 13 residues. V was clipped by 7 bases and J by 3 bases, with 13 bases between them. The CDR3 nucleotides are TGTGCCAGCATAGACGGTCCGAACTACGAGCAGTACTTC. It yields the protein CASIDGPNYEQYF.

The CDR3 sequence is CASSPRENEQFF. CDR3 nucleotides: TGTGCCAGCTCACCACGGGAGAATGAGCAGTTCTTC. The gene calls are TRBV18 and TRBJ2-1, with D possibly matching TRBD2 (5 bases). The germline V and J ends were trimmed by 1 base and 7 bases, with 5 bases remaining between them. CDR1 and CDR2 (germline): KGHSH, LQKENI. This CDR3 has 12 residues.

This rearrangement joins TRBV28 to TRBJ2-7, with 10 bases fitting TRBD1. In germline, CDR1 is MDHEN, CDR2 SYDVKM. V was clipped by 6 bases and J by 4 bases; unmatched bases: 6. This CDR3 has 14 residues. CDR3 nucleotide sequence: TGTGCCAGCAGACGGACAGGGGGGGTTTACGAGCAGTACTTC. It translates to CASRRTGGVYEQYF.

This rearrangement joins TRBV27 to TRBJ1-1; D gene unclear. The germline V gene encodes CDR1 MNHEY and CDR2 SMNVEV (reference sequence). Trimming left V 8 bases short and J 7 bases short, with 11 bases between. There are 11 residues in the CDR3. The CDR3 loop is CASFRRDEAFF. The DNA of the CDR3 is TGTGCCAGCTTTCGGAGGGATGAAGCTTTCTTT.